This TCR beta chain was identified in a study of shared T cell receptors in the human thymus. The CDR3 is 13 amino acids. V was cut by 4 bases and J by 6 bases, with 10 bases left in between. CDR1 and CDR2 from the germline V gene are MNHNS and SASEGT. The data were produced by immunoSEQ multiplex PCR, yet TCRdb's version contains in-frame clones alone and is incomplete. The repertoire consists of hundreds of thousands of clones, with over 75% occurring once and the leading ten covering 0.0095% to 0.011%. A further study also used this sample, focusing on human thymus T cells. As that report states: Repertoires from thymus and blood appeared to show biased V and J gene usage.

The sequencing input was thymocytes. The J gene is TRBJ2-1, the V gene TRBV6-1, with D hard to call. This receptor was identified in a girl less than two years old with a congenital heart defect. As DNA, the CDR3 is TGTGCCAGCAGTGGATATAGTTCCAATGAGCAGTTCTTC. Protein sequence: CASSGYSSNEQFF.